This T cell receptor beta chain was documented in a study of T-cell memory formation after mild COVID-19. Each CDR3 protein gets one entry after TCRdb re-called the 5' RACE reads with MiXCR. The sample contains some 48,000 distinct CDR3 sequences, 10% to 15% of which appear only once. Findings and caveats of the study: Among contracting clones, CD4+ were mainly CM/EM and CD8+ enriched in EMRA. Prior to infection, memory already included some responding clones, suggesting cross-reactive memory joined. Clones contracting across day 15 to 85 had a balanced CD4/CD8 profile; later expanding clones leaned CD4+. Researchers could not confirm that second-wave clones peaking on day 37 targeted SARS-CoV-2.

There are 14 residues in the CDR3. Germline V gives CDR1 DFQATT, CDR2 SNEGSKA (reference sequence). V lost 4 bases, J lost 13 bases, and 15 bases stayed unmatched. This clonotype was picked up a small number of times. Its antigen is unidentified. This TCR derives from a man aged 18 to 29 who had mild COVID-19 (a few samples of this study predate the infection). Cell type and time point are not known. Sequencing input: PBMCs or a T cell subset sorted from them (not recorded which). V and J are TRBV20-1 and TRBJ2-3, with 9 positions matching TRBD1. The CDR3 reads CSANRDRDITEEYF. CDR3 bases: TGCAGTGCTAACCGGGACAGGGATATCACAGAAGAGTATTTT.